The clone carrying this TCR beta chain was counted a few times. The antigen remains unidentified. This sample is drawn from a study of cytomegalovirus exposure and HLA in healthy donors. Broader study findings: Across donors, sequencing depth was assumed by presence/absence analyses to be roughly uniform. HLA alleles were associated with 15,000 to 20,000 TCR beta sequences in a later analysis at 0.05 false discovery rate. Several of the most significant clusters were apparently associated with common viral pathogens in a later analysis.

60 Vbeta and 13 Jbeta primers were used in PCR. Clones were sequenced by immunoSEQ multiplex PCR, and TCRdb holds only the in-frame ones, with some missing. The table has approximately 100,000 clones, roughly 71% seen once. Trimming took 1 base from V and 12 from J; bases not matched to a gene: 7. Germline V gene sequence: CDR1 MGHDK, CDR2 SYGVNS. The CDR3 is 13 residues long. J is TRBJ2-3 and V is TRBV25-1; TRBD1 matches 7 bases. The source is a man aged 50-60 years in good health and CMV-seronegative. Sequencing was performed on PBMCs. Written as DNA, the CDR3 is TGTGCCAGCAGTGAATTCGTGGGACAGACTCAGTATTTT. Translating it yields CASSEFVGQTQYF.